The 10 T cell receptor beta chains below come from one sample, sequenced in a study of blood T cell repertoires in COVID-19. Sequenced by immunoSEQ multiplex PCR; TCRdb stores in-frame clones only, minus some. The table includes about 120,000 clones, approximately 71% detected once. Sequenced material: peripheral blood. The receptor set was obtained from a human donor in a cohort sampled during active COVID-19.

This clone was seen once. The chain uses TRBV5-6 and TRBJ1-6; D is unclear. The CDR3 totals 14 residues. Trimming pared 2 bases from V and 8 bases from J, leaving 11 bases between. The germline V gene has CDR1 SGHDT and CDR2 YYEEEE. CDR3 residues: CASSFLQDYSPLHF. The CDR3 DNA follows: TGTGCCAGCAGCTTCCTGCAGGATTATTCACCCCTCCACTTT. Filled out from reference TRBV5-6 and TRBJ1-6, the complete variable domain reads DAGVTQSPTHLIKTRGQQVTLRCSPKSGHDTVSWYQQALGQGPQFIFQYYEEEERQRGNFPDRFSGHQFPNYSSELNVNALLLGDSALYLCASSFLQDYSPLHFGNGTRLTVT.

Only one count was recorded for this clone. The chain is built from TRBV7-9 and TRBJ1-4; D is unclear. Trimming removed 5 bases at V and 8 bases at J, with 15 bases between. The CDR3 sequence is 14 residues long. From germline, CDR1 is SEHNR and CDR2 FQNEAQ (reference sequence). CDR3 in amino acids: CASSPDGGREKLFF. CDR3 coding DNA: TGTGCCAGCAGCCCAGACGGTGGGAGGGAAAAACTGTTTTTT. The full variable domain, its missing parts supplied by reference TRBV7-9 and TRBJ1-4, is DTGVSQNPRHKITKRGQNVTFRCDPISEHNRLYWYRQTLGQGPEFLTYFQNEAQLEKSRLLSDRFSAERPKGSFSTLEIQRTEQGDSAMYLCASSPDGGREKLFFGSGTQLSVL.

The chain carries TRBV29-1 and TRBJ2-1; 9 nucleotides agree with TRBD2. CDR3 size: 16 residues. The J segment lost 3 bases and the V segment lost 2 bases, leaving 8 bases of the junction unmatched. From germline, CDR1 is SQVTM and CDR2 ANQGSEA. CDR3 bases: TGCAGCGTTGAATTTGGCGGGGGGGCCTTCTACAATGAGCAGTTCTTC. This translates into CSVEFGGGAFYNEQFF.

The rearrangement uses TRBV7-9 and TRBJ2-7, with TRBD2 matching 7 bases. This CDR3 comprises 15 residues. The V and J ends lost 5 bases and 0 bases, in that order; junction bases with no gene match: 7. CDR1 is SEHNR and CDR2 is FQNEAQ in the germline V gene (reference sequence). CDR3 nucleotide sequence: TGTGCCAGCAGCCCCTTGCGGGAGAACTCCTACGAGCAGTACTTC. Its protein is CASSPLRENSYEQYF.

For this clone: Other nucleotide sequences from this sample produce the same CDR3. The rearrangement uses TRBV6-5 and TRBJ2-1; TRBD2 agrees at 9 bases. V lost 8 bases, J lost 7 bases, and 12 bases stayed unmatched. This CDR3 has 15 amino acids. Germline lookup yields CDR1 MNHEY and CDR2 SVGAGI. The CDR3 bases are TGTGCCAGCGGGGGGCGGGGGGGAGTGGGAAATGAGCAGTTCTTC. It codes for CASGGRGGVGNEQFF.

The gene calls are TRBV29-1 and TRBJ2-7, with D possibly being TRBD2 (5 bases). The CDR3 covers 11 residues. V gave up 6 bases and J gave up 6 bases, with 12 bases separating them. The germline gives CDR1 SQVTM, CDR2 ANQGSEA. Here the CDR3 reads CSVGNSGEQYF. CDR3 bases: TGCAGCGTCGGGAACTCAGGCGAGCAGTACTTC.

The chain carries TRBV19 and TRBJ1-1, with a weak D call TRBD1 (5 bases). Germline V gene sequence: CDR1 LNHDA, CDR2 SQIVND (reference sequence). Trimming cost V 5 bases and J 5 bases, with 12 bases left between them. This CDR3 comprises 13 residues. The CDR3 DNA follows: TGTGCCAGTAGTGATCAGGGTATGACTGAAGCTTTCTTT. Its protein product is CASSDQGMTEAFF.

The chain couples TRBV7-9 to TRBJ2-7; D is possibly TRBD2 (6 bases). Trimming removed 5 bases from V and 1 base from J, with 15 bases in between. Germline CDR1 and CDR2: SEHNR and FQNEAQ (reference sequence). This CDR3 is built from 15 residues. CDR3 DNA: TGTGCCAGCAGCCCATCGTCCGGAGGGTCCTACGAGCAGTACTTC. Encoded protein: CASSPSSGGSYEQYF. The whole variable domain, filled in from reference TRBV7-9 and TRBJ2-7, reads DTGVSQNPRHKITKRGQNVTFRCDPISEHNRLYWYRQTLGQGPEFLTYFQNEAQLEKSRLLSDRFSAERPKGSFSTLEIQRTEQGDSAMYLCASSPSSGGSYEQYFGPGTRLTVT.

V gene TRBV3-1 (or the pseudogene TRBV3-2) combines with J gene TRBJ1-2, with TRBD1 identical over 11 bases. CDR3 length equals 15 residues. J lost 6 bases, V lost 4 bases, and 7 bases had no gene match. The V gene's germline CDR1 is LGHDT and CDR2 YNNKEL (reference sequence). Here the CDR3 DNA reads TGTGCCAGCAGCCGGGACAGGGGGAGGGGGCATGGCTACACCTTC. This codes for CASSRDRGRGHGYTF.

The J gene is TRBJ2-7, the V gene TRBV10-2; TRBD1 matches at 7 bases. Germline CDR1 is WSHSY and CDR2 is SAAADI. J lost 2 bases, V lost 5 bases, and 9 bases had no gene match. The CDR3 consists of 15 residues. Written as DNA, the CDR3 is TGCGCCAGCAGTCCCACCGCTGACAGGGCCTACGAGCAGTACTTC. This gives the protein CASSPTADRAYEQYF.